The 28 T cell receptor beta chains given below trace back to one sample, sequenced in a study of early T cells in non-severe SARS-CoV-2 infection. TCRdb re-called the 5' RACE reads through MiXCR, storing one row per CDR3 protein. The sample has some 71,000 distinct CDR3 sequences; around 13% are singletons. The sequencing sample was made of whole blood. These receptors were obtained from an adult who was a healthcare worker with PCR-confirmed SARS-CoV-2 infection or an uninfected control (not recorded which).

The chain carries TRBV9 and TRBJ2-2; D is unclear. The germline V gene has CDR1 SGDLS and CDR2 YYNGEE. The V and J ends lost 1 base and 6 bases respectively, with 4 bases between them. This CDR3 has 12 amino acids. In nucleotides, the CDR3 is TGTGCCAGCAGCGTATTTTCCGGGGAGCTGTTTTTT. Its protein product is CASSVFSGELFF.

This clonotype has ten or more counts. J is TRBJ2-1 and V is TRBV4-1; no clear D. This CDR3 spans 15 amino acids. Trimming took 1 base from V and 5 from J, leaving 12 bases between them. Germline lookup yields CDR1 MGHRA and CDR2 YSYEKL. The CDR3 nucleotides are TGCGCCAGCAGCCAAGTTCAACGAAAAAACAATGAGCAGTTCTTC. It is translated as CASSQVQRKNNEQFF.

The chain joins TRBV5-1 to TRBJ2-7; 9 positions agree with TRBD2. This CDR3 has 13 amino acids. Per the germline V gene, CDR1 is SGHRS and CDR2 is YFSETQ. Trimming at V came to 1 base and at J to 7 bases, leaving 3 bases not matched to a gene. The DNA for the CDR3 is TGCGCCAGCAGCTTGCCTAGCGGGGAAGAGCAGTACTTC. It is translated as CASSLPSGEEQYF.

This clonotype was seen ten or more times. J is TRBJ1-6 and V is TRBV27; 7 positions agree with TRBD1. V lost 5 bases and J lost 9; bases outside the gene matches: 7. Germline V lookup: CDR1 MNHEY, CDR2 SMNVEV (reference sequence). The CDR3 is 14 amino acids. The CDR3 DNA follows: TGTGCCAGCAGTCAGACAGGGAGAGGTTCACCCCTCCACTTT. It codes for CASSQTGRGSPLHF.

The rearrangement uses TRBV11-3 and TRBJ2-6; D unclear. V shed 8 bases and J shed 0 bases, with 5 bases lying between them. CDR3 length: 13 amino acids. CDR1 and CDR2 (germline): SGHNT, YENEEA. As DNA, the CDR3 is TGTGCCAGCTCGGACTCTGGGGCCAACGTCCTGACTTTC. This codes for CASSDSGANVLTF.

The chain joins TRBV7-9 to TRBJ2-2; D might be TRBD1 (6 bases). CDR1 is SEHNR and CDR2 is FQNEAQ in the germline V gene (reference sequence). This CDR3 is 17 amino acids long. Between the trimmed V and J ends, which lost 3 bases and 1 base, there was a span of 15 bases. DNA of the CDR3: TGTGCCAGCAGCTTGGGGGCAGGCCGCCTGAACACCGGGGAGCTGTTTTTT. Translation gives CASSLGAGRLNTGELFF.

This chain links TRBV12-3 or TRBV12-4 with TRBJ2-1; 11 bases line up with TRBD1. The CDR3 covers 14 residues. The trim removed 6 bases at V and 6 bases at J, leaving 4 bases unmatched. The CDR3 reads CASSSGTGGNEQFF. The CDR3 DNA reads TGTGCCAGCAGCTCTGGGACAGGGGGCAATGAGCAGTTCTTC.

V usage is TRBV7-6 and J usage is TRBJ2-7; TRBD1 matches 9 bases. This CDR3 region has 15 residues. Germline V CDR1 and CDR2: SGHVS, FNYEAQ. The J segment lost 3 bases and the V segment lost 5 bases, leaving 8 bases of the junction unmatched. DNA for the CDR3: TGTGCCAGCAGCCCACGGTCGGGACAGGGCTACGAGCAGTACTTC. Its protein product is CASSPRSGQGYEQYF.

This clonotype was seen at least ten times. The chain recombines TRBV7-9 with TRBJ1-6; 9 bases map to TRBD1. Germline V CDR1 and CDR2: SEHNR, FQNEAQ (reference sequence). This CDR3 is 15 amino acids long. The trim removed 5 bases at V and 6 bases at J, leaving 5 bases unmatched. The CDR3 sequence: CASSLRQGVNSPLHF. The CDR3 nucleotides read TGTGCCAGCAGCCTGCGACAGGGGGTTAATTCACCCCTCCACTTT. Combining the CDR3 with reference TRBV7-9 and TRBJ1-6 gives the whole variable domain DTGVSQNPRHKITKRGQNVTFRCDPISEHNRLYWYRQTLGQGPEFLTYFQNEAQLEKSRLLSDRFSAERPKGSFSTLEIQRTEQGDSAMYLCASSLRQGVNSPLHFGNGTRLTVT.

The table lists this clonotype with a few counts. The CDR3 DNA sequence: TGCAGCGTTGAATTGGGACAGGGGCCCTATGGCTACACCTTC. Protein: CSVELGQGPYGYTF. The gene calls are TRBV29-1 and TRBJ1-2; 10 nucleotides match TRBD1. CDR3 size: 14 residues. Germline CDR1 and CDR2: SQVTM and ANQGSEA. V shed 2 bases and J 4 bases; nucleotides not matched to a gene: 4.

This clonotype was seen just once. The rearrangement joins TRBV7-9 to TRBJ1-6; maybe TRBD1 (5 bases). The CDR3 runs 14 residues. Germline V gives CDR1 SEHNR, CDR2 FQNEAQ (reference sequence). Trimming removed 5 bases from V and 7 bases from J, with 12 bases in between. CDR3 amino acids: CASSQLGTNSPLHF. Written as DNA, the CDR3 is TGTGCCAGCAGCCAACTCGGGACCAATTCACCCCTCCACTTT. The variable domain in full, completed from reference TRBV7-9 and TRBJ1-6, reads DTGVSQNPRHKITKRGQNVTFRCDPISEHNRLYWYRQTLGQGPEFLTYFQNEAQLEKSRLLSDRFSAERPKGSFSTLEIQRTEQGDSAMYLCASSQLGTNSPLHFGNGTRLTVT.

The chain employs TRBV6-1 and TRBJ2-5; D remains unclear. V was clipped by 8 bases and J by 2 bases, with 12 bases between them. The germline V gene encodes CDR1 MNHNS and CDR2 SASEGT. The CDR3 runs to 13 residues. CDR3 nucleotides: TGTGCCAGCCGGCTGGGGAATCAAGAGACCCAGTACTTC. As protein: CASRLGNQETQYF.

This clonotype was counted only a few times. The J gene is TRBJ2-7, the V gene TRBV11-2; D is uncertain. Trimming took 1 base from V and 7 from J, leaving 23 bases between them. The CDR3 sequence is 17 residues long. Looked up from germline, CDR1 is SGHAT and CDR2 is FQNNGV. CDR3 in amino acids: CASSLASALGFPGEQYF. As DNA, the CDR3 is TGTGCCAGCAGCTTAGCTTCTGCCCTCGGGTTTCCTGGGGAGCAGTACTTC.

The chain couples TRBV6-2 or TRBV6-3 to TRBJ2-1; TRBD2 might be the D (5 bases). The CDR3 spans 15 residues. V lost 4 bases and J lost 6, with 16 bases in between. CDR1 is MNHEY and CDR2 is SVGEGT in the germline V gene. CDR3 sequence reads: CASSFMRVNRNEQFF. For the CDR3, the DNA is TGTGCCAGCAGTTTTATGAGGGTTAACCGCAATGAGCAGTTCTTC.

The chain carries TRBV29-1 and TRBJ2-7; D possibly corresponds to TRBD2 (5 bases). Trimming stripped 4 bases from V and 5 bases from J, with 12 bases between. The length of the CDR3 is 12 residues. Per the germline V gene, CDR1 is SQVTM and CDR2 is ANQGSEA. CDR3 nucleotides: TGCAGCGTTGCGCCCGGGGATAACGAGCAGTACTTC. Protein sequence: CSVAPGDNEQYF.

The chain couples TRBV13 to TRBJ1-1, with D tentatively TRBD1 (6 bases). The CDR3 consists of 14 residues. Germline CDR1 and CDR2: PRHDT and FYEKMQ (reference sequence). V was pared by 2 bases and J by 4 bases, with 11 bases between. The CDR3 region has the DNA TGTGCCAGCAGCTTATCGGGAGGGGGCACTGAAGCTTTCTTT. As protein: CASSLSGGGTEAFF.

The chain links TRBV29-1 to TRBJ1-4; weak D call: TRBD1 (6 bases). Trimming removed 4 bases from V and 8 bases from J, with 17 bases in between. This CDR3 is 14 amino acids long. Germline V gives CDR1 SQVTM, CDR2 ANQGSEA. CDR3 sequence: CSVATTGLYEKLFF. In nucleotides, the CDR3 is TGCAGCGTTGCAACGACAGGACTTTACGAAAAACTGTTTTTT. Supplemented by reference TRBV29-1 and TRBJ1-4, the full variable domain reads SAVISQKPSRDICQRGTSLTIQCQVDSQVTMMFWYRQQPGQSLTLIATANQGSEATYESGFVIDKFPISRPNLTFSTLTVSNMSPEDSSIYLCSVATTGLYEKLFFGSGTQLSVL.

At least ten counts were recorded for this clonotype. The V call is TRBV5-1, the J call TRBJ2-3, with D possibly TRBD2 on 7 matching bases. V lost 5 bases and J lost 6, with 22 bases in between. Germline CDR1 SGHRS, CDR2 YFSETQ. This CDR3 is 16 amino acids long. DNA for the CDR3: TGCGCCAGCAGAGCTACGGGGGGCAGTCTCATGGATACGCAGTATTTT. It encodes CASRATGGSLMDTQYF.

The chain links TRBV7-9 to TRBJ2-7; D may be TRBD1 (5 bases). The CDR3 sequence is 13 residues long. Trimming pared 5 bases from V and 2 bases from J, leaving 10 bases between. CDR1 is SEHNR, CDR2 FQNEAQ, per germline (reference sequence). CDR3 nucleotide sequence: TGTGCCAGCAGCCAGACAGCCACCTACGAGCAGTACTTC. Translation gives CASSQTATYEQYF.

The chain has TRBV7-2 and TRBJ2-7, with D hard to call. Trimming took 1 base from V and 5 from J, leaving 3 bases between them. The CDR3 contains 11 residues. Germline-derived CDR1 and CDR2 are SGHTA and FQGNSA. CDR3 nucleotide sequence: TGTGCCAGCAGCTTAGTTGACGAGCAGTACTTC. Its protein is CASSLVDEQYF.

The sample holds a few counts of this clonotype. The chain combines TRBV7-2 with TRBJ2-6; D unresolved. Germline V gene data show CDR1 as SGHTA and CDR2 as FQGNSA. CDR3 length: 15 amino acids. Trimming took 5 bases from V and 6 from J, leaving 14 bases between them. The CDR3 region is CASSPGNRQANVLTF. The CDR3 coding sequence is TGTGCCAGCAGCCCAGGAAATAGACAGGCCAACGTCCTGACTTTC.

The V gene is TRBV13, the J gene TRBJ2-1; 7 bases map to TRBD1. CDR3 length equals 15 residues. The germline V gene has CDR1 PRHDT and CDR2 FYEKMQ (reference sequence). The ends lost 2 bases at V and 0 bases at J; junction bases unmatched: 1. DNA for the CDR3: TGTGCCAGCAGCTTAACAGGGGTCTCCTACAATGAGCAGTTCTTC. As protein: CASSLTGVSYNEQFF.

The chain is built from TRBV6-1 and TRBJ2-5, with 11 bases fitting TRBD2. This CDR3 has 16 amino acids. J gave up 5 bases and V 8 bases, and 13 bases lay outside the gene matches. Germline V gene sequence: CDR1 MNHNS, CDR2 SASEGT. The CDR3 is CASLGGVAGGPETQYF. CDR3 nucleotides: TGTGCCAGCCTCGGAGGGGTAGCGGGGGGGCCCGAGACCCAGTACTTC.

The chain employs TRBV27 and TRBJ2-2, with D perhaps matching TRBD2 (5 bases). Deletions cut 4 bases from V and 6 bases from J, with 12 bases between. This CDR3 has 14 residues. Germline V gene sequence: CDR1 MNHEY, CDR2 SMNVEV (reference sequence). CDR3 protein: CASSSHRGPGELFF. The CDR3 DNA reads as TGTGCCAGCAGTTCCCATCGAGGGCCCGGGGAGCTGTTTTTT.

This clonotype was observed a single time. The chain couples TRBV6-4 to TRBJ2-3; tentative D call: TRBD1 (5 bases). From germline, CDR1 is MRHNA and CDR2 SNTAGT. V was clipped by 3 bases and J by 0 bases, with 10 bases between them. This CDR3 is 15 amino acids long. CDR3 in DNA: TGTGCCAGCAGTGAAGGGGCTGCTAGCACAGATACGCAGTATTTT. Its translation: CASSEGAASTDTQYF.

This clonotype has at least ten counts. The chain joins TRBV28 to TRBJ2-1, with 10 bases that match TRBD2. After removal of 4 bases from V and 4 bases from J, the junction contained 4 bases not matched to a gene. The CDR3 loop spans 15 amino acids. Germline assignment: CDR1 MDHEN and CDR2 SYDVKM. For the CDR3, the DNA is TGTGCCAGCAGTTCTCAACTAGCGGGGTACAATGAGCAGTTCTTC. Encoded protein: CASSSQLAGYNEQFF.

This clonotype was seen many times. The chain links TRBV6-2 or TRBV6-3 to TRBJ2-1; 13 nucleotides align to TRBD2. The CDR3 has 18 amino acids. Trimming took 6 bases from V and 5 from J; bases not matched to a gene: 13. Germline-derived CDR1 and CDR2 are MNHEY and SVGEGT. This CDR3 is CASSRRTSGGLGDNEQFF. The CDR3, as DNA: TGTGCCAGCAGCCGCCGGACTAGCGGGGGCCTTGGGGACAATGAGCAGTTCTTC.

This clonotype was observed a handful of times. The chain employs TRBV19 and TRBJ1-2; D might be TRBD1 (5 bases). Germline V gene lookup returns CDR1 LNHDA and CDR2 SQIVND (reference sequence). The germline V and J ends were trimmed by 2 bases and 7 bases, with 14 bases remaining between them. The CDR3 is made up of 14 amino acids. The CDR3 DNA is TGTGCCAGTAGTATACTTTCGGACACCGGTGGCTACACCTTC. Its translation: CASSILSDTGGYTF.